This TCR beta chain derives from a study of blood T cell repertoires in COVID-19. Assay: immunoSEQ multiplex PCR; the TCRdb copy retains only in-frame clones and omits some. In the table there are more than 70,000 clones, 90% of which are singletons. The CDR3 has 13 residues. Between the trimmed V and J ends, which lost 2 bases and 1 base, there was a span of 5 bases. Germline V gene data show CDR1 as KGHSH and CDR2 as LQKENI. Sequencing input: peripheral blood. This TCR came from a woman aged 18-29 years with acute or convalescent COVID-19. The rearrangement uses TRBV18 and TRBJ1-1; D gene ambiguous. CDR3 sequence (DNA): TGTGCCAGCTCACCAAATCAGAACACTGAAGCTTTCTTT. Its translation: CASSPNQNTEAFF.